The clone carrying this T cell receptor (beta chain) was recorded at least ten times. Its antigen is undetermined. The sample comes from a study of T cell repertoires in cytomegalovirus infection. Study information: Alongside well-studied HLA-B-restricted CMV epitopes, recently identified HLA-C-restricted CMV epitopes were also used. Public TCR beta signatures were indicative of both CMV infection and a matching HLA type.

Germline CDR1 SEHNR, CDR2 FQNEAQ (reference sequence). This CDR3 is built from 15 residues. J gave up 0 bases and V 1 base, and 2 bases lay outside the gene matches. Notes on the study in general: Dominating the ex vivo response were TCR beta clonotypes that were CMV-specific and HLA-C-restricted.

TCRdb fed the reads into MiXCR, producing one record per CDR3 protein. The repertoire has 600,000 to 700,000 distinct CDR3 sequences, 33% of them found once; the top ten carry around a sixth. The material sequenced was cultured PBMCs, taken from culture after CMV antigen stimulation. The chain has TRBV7-9 and TRBJ1-1; 7 nucleotides match TRBD1. The receptor was isolated from a human donor in good health (CMV status not recorded). Some clones in this sample may be carry-over from other donors' samples. CDR3 nucleotide sequence: TGTGCCAGCAGCTTAGGACAGGGTCTGAACACTGAAGCTTTCTTT. This sequence encodes CASSLGQGLNTEAFF.